One sample yielded the 20 T cell receptor beta chains listed below, sequenced in a study of T cells in localized non-small cell lung cancer. The data were produced by immunoSEQ multiplex PCR, yet TCRdb's version contains in-frame clones alone and is incomplete. The sample contains roughly 35,000 clones, over 75% of which appear only once. The sample in question was peripheral blood, obtained before any cancer treatment. The receptors stem from a woman aged 40-69 years with stage I lung adenocarcinoma.

The chain couples TRBV6-5 to TRBJ2-6, with D hard to call. V was cut by 3 bases and J by 4 bases, with 10 bases left in between. This CDR3 region has 15 residues. Germline loops: CDR1 MNHEY, CDR2 SVGAGI. CDR3 region: CASSYTRWGANVLTF. The CDR3, as DNA: TGTGCCAGCAGTTATACCAGATGGGGGGCCAACGTCCTGACTTTC.

This clone was seen only a few times. The chain combines TRBV5-4 with TRBJ2-6; D tentatively reads TRBD1 or TRBD2 (6 bases each). Germline lookup yields CDR1 SGHNT and CDR2 YYREEE (reference sequence). The V end was cut by 4 bases, the J end by 0 bases, with 14 bases between. The CDR3 loop spans 17 amino acids. The CDR3 DNA sequence: TGTGCCAGCAGCCTGGGTGGAGGGGGCTCTGGGGCCAACGTCCTGACTTTC. Residues: CASSLGGGGSGANVLTF.

To note about this clone: The junction departs from germline at one end; a sequencing error may be responsible. The rearrangement uses TRBV7-7 and TRBJ2-1; D ambiguous. The CDR3 is 13 residues long. Looked up from germline, CDR1 is SSHAT and CDR2 is FNYEAQ (reference sequence). The CDR3 protein is CASSLGPGNEQFF. The CDR3 DNA sequence: TGTGCTAGCAGCTTAGGACCAGGAAATGAGCAGTTCTTC. Full variable domain (remainder filled in from reference TRBV7-7 and TRBJ2-1): GAGVSQSPRYKVTKRGQDVTLRCDPISSHATLYWYQQALGQGPEFLTYFNYEAQPDKSGLPSDRFSAERPEGSISTLTIQRTEQRDSAMYRCASSLGPGNEQFFGPGTRLTVL.

This rearrangement joins TRBV4-2 to TRBJ2-7, with 8 positions matching TRBD1. The ends lost 0 bases at V and 2 bases at J; junction bases unmatched: 12. This CDR3 contains 18 residues. Germline-derived CDR1 and CDR2 are LGHNA and YNFKEQ. CDR3 DNA: TGTGCCAGCAGCCAAGAGAGTCCAGGGGGCGCCGGGACCTACGAGCAGTACTTC. It is translated as CASSQESPGGAGTYEQYF.

The chain carries TRBV18 and TRBJ2-5, with TRBD2 matching over 7 bases. Trimming took 6 bases from V and 4 from J; bases not matched to a gene: 14. Germline loops: CDR1 KGHSH, CDR2 LQKENI. The CDR3 is made up of 16 amino acids. The CDR3 DNA follows: TGTGCCAGCTCGTTAGCGGGTACCGTGGCGGGAGAGACCCAGTACTTC. Protein sequence: CASSLAGTVAGETQYF. The full variable domain, rest sourced from reference TRBV18 and TRBJ2-5, is NAGVMQNPRHLVRRRGQEARLRCSPMKGHSHVYWYRQLPEEGLKFMVYLQKENIIDESGMPKERFSAEFPKEGPSILRIQQVVRGDSAAYFCASSLAGTVAGETQYFGPGTRLLVL.

This chain connects TRBV10-1 to TRBJ2-7, with 7 bases fitting TRBD1. V trimming: 6 bases; J trimming: 4 bases; junction bases outside the gene matches: 6. Per the germline V gene, CDR1 is WNHNN and CDR2 is SYGVQD (reference sequence). This CDR3 spans 13 amino acids. The CDR3 nucleotides are TGCGCCAGCAGAGGCGGACAGGTTTACGAGCAGTACTTC. Amino acid sequence: CASRGGQVYEQYF.

V is TRBV6-1 and J is TRBJ2-1; D not resolved. The CDR3 has 12 residues. CDR1 is MNHNS and CDR2 is SASEGT in the germline V gene. Trimming cost V 6 bases and J 5 bases, with 8 bases left between them. Here the CDR3 DNA reads TGTGCCAGCAGACTACCCAACAATGAGCAGTTCTTC. This gives the protein CASRLPNNEQFF.

V and J are TRBV7-9 and TRBJ2-7, with 10 positions matching TRBD2. The J segment lost 0 bases and the V segment lost 2 bases, leaving 1 base of the junction unmatched. The CDR3 covers 15 residues. Germline CDR1 is SEHNR and CDR2 is FQNEAQ (reference sequence). The CDR3 DNA follows: TGTGCCAGCAGCTTATGGACTAGCGGCTCCTACGAGCAGTACTTC. Translation gives CASSLWTSGSYEQYF.

The chain links TRBV15 to TRBJ2-2, with 9 bases lining up with TRBD1. J gave up 5 bases and V 0 bases, and 10 bases lay outside the gene matches. Germline CDR1 and CDR2: LNHNV and YYDKDF (reference sequence). The CDR3 contains 18 residues. CDR3 coding DNA: TGTGCCACCAGCAGAGACCCGACAGGGGGAATGGATACCGGGGAGCTGTTTTTT. This encodes CATSRDPTGGMDTGELFF.

This rearrangement joins TRBV20-1 to TRBJ2-7, with D unresolved. Trimming took off 6 bases at V and 1 base at J, with 7 bases between the two ends. This CDR3 contains 11 residues. Germline loops: CDR1 DFQATT, CDR2 SNEGSKA (reference sequence). The CDR3 nucleotides read TGCAGTGCCGGCCCGTCCTACGAGCAGTACTTC. Amino acids: CSAGPSYEQYF.

V is TRBV13 and J is TRBJ2-3; unclear D gene. The CDR3 is made up of 14 amino acids. Germline loops: CDR1 PRHDT, CDR2 FYEKMQ (reference sequence). The V and J ends lost 2 bases and 5 bases respectively, with 11 bases between them. In nucleotides, the CDR3 is TGTGCCAGCAGCTTATCTAGTCCCCGAGATACGCAGTATTTT. Residues: CASSLSSPRDTQYF.

The V gene is TRBV19, the J gene TRBJ1-1, with TRBD1 as a possible D gene (6 bases). V was clipped by 7 bases and J by 1 base, with 16 bases between them. The CDR3 totals 15 residues. From germline, CDR1 is LNHDA and CDR2 SQIVND (reference sequence). The CDR3 region has the DNA TGTGCCAGTATAATGTTGGGGGCCACGAACACTGAAGCTTTCTTT. This gives the protein CASIMLGATNTEAFF. Together with reference TRBV19 and TRBJ1-1, the CDR3 gives the full variable domain: DGGITQSPKYLFRKEGQNVTLSCEQNLNHDAMYWYRQDPGQGLRLIYYSQIVNDFQKGDIAEGYSVSREKKESFPLTVTSAQKNPTAFYLCASIMLGATNTEAFFGQGTRLTVV.

The rearrangement uses TRBV28 and TRBJ2-1; 7 bases match TRBD1. Germline V gene lookup returns CDR1 MDHEN and CDR2 SYDVKM. There are 13 residues in the CDR3. The trim removed 8 bases at V and 3 bases at J, leaving 4 bases unmatched. CDR3 nucleotides: TGTGCCAGCGGCCGGACAGGCTACAATGAGCAGTTCTTC. Protein: CASGRTGYNEQFF.

The V gene is TRBV4-1, the J gene TRBJ1-2; D possibly corresponds to TRBD1 (5 bases). V was clipped by 0 bases and J by 4 bases, with 12 bases between them. The CDR3 length is 15 residues. Looked up from germline, CDR1 is MGHRA and CDR2 is YSYEKL. CDR3: CASSQDPGGGYGYTF. In DNA form, the CDR3 reads TGCGCCAGCAGCCAAGACCCTGGGGGGGGCTATGGCTACACCTTC.

The chain is built from TRBV6-4 and TRBJ2-7; no definite D call. Between the trimmed V and J ends, which lost 10 bases and 5 bases, there was a span of 18 bases. CDR1 is MRHNA, CDR2 SNTAGT, per germline. The CDR3 sequence is 13 residues long. Here the CDR3 reads CAIRQARPHEQYF. The CDR3 nucleotides read TGTGCCATACGACAAGCTCGTCCCCACGAGCAGTACTTC.

The chain links TRBV5-1 to TRBJ2-2; TRBD1 or TRBD2 may be the D gene (5 bases each). Germline CDR1 SGHRS, CDR2 YFSETQ. The ends were cut back, 4 bases at V and 5 bases at J, with 15 bases in the middle. The CDR3 is 15 amino acids. The CDR3 DNA sequence: TGCGCCAGCAGCGAGCAGGGTCCGGGGACCGGGGAGCTGTTTTTT. Residues: CASSEQGPGTGELFF.

The J gene is TRBJ2-5, the V gene TRBV7-3; 8 bases match TRBD2. The CDR3 spans 16 residues. Unmatched junction bases numbered 8, after V lost 3 bases and J lost 2 bases. Germline values: CDR1 SGHTA, CDR2 FQGTGA. CDR3 in DNA: TGTGCCAGCAGCTTTCACCAAGCTAGCGGGCAAGAGACCCAGTACTTC. This gives the protein CASSFHQASGQETQYF.

The chain joins TRBV5-1 to TRBJ2-7, with 7 bases lining up with TRBD2. This CDR3 spans 16 amino acids. Trimming took 4 bases from V and 3 from J; bases not matched to a gene: 13. CDR1 and CDR2 from the germline V gene are SGHRS and YFSETQ. This CDR3 reads CASSGGAGEGYYEQYF. The DNA for the CDR3 is TGCGCCAGCAGCGGTGGGGCGGGAGAGGGTTACTACGAGCAGTACTTC. The full variable domain, completed using reference TRBV5-1 and TRBJ2-7, is KAGVTQTPRYLIKTRGQQVTLSCSPISGHRSVSWYQQTPGQGLQFLFEYFSETQRNKGNFPGRFSGRQFSNSRSEMNVSTLELGDSALYLCASSGGAGEGYYEQYFGPGTRLTVT.

By share, this clone ranks as medium-sized. One junction end does not reproduce the germline sequence, and a read error may be involved. This sequence joins TRBV7-7 and TRBJ2-1, with 10 bases lining up with TRBD2. Looked up from germline, CDR1 is SSHAT and CDR2 is FNYEAQ (reference sequence). The CDR3 consists of 17 residues. The CDR3 reads CASSLAVGLAIDNEQFF. CDR3 nucleotide sequence: TGTGCTAGCAGCTTAGCGGTGGGACTAGCGATAGACAATGAGCAGTTCTTC.

The V call is TRBV6-6, the J call TRBJ1-6; the match to TRBD1 covers 7 bases. The germline CDR1 and CDR2 sequences are MNHNY and SVGAGI (reference sequence). CDR3 length: 14 residues. Trimming at V came to 7 bases and at J to 10 bases, leaving 10 bases not matched to a gene. The CDR3 DNA reads as TGTGCCAGCATCCTGAGGACAGGTGGATCACCCCTCCACTTT. Translating it yields CASILRTGGSPLHF.